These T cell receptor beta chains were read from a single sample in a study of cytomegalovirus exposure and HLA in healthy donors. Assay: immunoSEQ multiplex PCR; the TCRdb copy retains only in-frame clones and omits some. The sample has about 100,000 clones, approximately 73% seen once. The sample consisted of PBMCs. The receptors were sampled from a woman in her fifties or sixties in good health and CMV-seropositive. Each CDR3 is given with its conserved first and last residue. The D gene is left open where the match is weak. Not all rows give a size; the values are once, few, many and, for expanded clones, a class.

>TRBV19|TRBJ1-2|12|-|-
CASMTANYGYTF
TGTGCCAGCATGACAGCTAACTATGGCTACACCTTC
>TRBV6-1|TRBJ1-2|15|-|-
CASSQGRQDYYGYTF
TGTGCCAGCAGCCAAGGGAGACAGGACTACTATGGCTACACCTTC
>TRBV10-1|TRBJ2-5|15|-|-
CASSESGAVVETQYF
TGCGCCAGCAGTGAGTCGGGGGCGGTTGTGGAGACCCAGTACTTC
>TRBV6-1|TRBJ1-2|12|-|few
CASVADGYGYTF
TGTGCCAGCGTAGCGGATGGCTATGGCTACACCTTC
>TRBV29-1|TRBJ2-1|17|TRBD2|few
CSVAEFWTSGTTNEQFF
TGCAGCGTCGCCGAATTCTGGACTAGCGGTACGACCAATGAGCAGTTCTTC
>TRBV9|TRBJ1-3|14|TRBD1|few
CASSVATGRDTIYF
TGTGCCAGCAGCGTGGCGACAGGGAGAGACACCATATATTTT
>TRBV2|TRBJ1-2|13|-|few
CARLESINYGYTF
TGTGCCAGGCTTGAGTCAATTAACTATGGCTACACCTTC
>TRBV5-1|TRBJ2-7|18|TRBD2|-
CASSTGQGWTSGRPEQYF
TGCGCCAGCAGCACGGGACAGGGGTGGACTAGCGGGAGACCCGAGCAGTACTTC
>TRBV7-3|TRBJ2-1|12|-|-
CASSLSAGEQFF
TGTGCCAGCAGCTTAAGTGCAGGGGAGCAGTTCTTC
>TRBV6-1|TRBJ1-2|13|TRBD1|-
CASRLWTGDGYTF
TGTGCCAGCAGGCTTTGGACAGGGGATGGCTACACCTTC
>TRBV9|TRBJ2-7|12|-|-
CASSVSIEWQYF
TGTGCCAGCAGCGTTTCAATTGAGTGGCAGTACTTC
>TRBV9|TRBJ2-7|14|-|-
CASSLRVDSYEQYF
TGTGCCAGCAGCCTCCGGGTCGACTCCTACGAGCAGTACTTC
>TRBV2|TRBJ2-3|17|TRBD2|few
CASSSLRGAGEADTQYF
TGTGCCAGCAGTTCCCTTAGGGGAGCGGGAGAGGCAGATACGCAGTATTTT
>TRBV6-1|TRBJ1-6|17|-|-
CASSESPAGSYNSPLHF
TGTGCCAGCAGTGAAAGTCCCGCAGGCTCCTATAATTCACCCCTCCACTTT